One sample yielded the 25 T cell receptor beta chains listed below, sequenced in a study of PD-1 blockade in classical Hodgkin lymphoma. Regarding time point: cycle 4 day 1 (C4D1), after less than seven weeks of nivolumab. Relapse was seen in all patients after autologous stem cell transplantation, and brentuximab vedotin exposure was variable. Negative magnetic selection isolated CD4+ T cells from thawed PBMCs. Measured with immunoSEQ multiplex PCR; TCRdb has only the in-frame clones, and not every one. Among tens of thousands of clones listed, around 87% were seen once. The source material was CD4+ T cells from blood, sampled before the fourth cycle of nivolumab. These TCRs come from a human donor with classical Hodgkin lymphoma.

The count of this clone is one. The J gene is TRBJ1-2, the V gene TRBV4-2; TRBD1 aligns across 9 bases. The V gene's germline CDR1 is LGHNA and CDR2 YNFKEQ. Germline trimming cut 1 base from V and 3 bases from J; bases unmatched to any gene: 3. The CDR3 length is 15 residues. The CDR3 protein is CASSQVGQGDYGYTF. The CDR3 DNA reads as TGTGCCAGCAGCCAAGTGGGACAGGGAGACTATGGCTACACCTTC.

The chain links TRBV5-8 to TRBJ2-5; 11 bases line up with TRBD2. Germline values: CDR1 SGHTS, CDR2 YDEGEE. CDR3 length: 15 amino acids. The ends lost 4 bases at V and 4 bases at J; junction bases unmatched: 6. CDR3 nucleotides: TGTGCCAGCAGCCTTAGCGGGAGGGCCGTAGAGACCCAGTACTTC. Residues: CASSLSGRAVETQYF.

V is TRBV5-4 and J is TRBJ1-4; 7 bases fit TRBD1. This CDR3 region has 16 residues. Germline-derived CDR1 and CDR2 are SGHNT and YYREEE (reference sequence). With V trimmed by 2 bases and J by 0 bases, 4 bases remained unmatched. As DNA, the CDR3 is TGTGCCAGCAGCTTAGGGGACAGACCAACTAATGAAAAACTGTTTTTT. Translating gives CASSLGDRPTNEKLFF.

The chain combines TRBV28 with TRBJ2-7; D is ambiguous. V dropped 4 bases and J dropped 2 bases, with 6 bases sitting between them. The length of the CDR3 is 12 residues. The germline gives CDR1 MDHEN, CDR2 SYDVKM. As DNA, the CDR3 is TGTGCCAGCAGTTCTGCGCCCTACGAGCAGTACTTC. Protein product: CASSSAPYEQYF.

The chain employs TRBV6-5 and TRBJ2-1; 9 positions agree with TRBD1. The junction had 5 bases not matched to a gene; V was cut back by 5 bases and J by 9 bases. The CDR3 is made up of 13 amino acids. Germline V gene data show CDR1 as MNHEY and CDR2 as SVGAGI. The CDR3 DNA follows: TGTGCCAGCAGTCCCACAGGGGGCTTTGAGCAGTTCTTC. The encoded protein is CASSPTGGFEQFF.

This rearrangement joins TRBV6-5 to TRBJ2-1; 9 nucleotides line up with TRBD1. Germline trimming cut 10 bases from V and 8 bases from J; bases unmatched to any gene: 15. This CDR3 is 15 amino acids long. Looked up from germline, CDR1 is MNHEY and CDR2 is SVGAGI. DNA for the CDR3: TGTGCCACTCGACTCGGGACAGGGTTCTCGGATGAGCAGTTCTTC. It specifies CATRLGTGFSDEQFF.

This sequence joins TRBV5-4 and TRBJ2-6, with D hard to call. Germline-derived CDR1 and CDR2 are SGHNT and YYREEE (reference sequence). Trimming removed 2 bases from V and 4 bases from J, with 10 bases in between. There are 15 residues in the CDR3. The CDR3 coding sequence is TGTGCCAGCAGCTTTAGAGGCTGGGGGGCCAACGTCCTGACTTTC. This gives the protein CASSFRGWGANVLTF.

This chain connects TRBV18 to TRBJ2-7, with D tentatively TRBD1 or TRBD2 (5 bases each). Germline CDR1 KGHSH, CDR2 LQKENI. Trimming pared 3 bases from V and 8 bases from J, leaving 14 bases between. The CDR3 spans 13 residues. The CDR3 region is CASSPTTEGQQYF. The CDR3 DNA follows: TGTGCCAGCTCACCGACTACAGAGGGGCAGCAGTACTTC.

The chain couples TRBV5-1 to TRBJ2-3, with 7 bases lining up with TRBD2. The germline CDR1 and CDR2 sequences are SGHRS and YFSETQ. V gave up 4 bases and J gave up 4 bases; unmatched junction bases: 6. The length of the CDR3 is 14 residues. The CDR3 loop is CASSHGGSADTQYF. Here the CDR3 DNA reads TGCGCCAGCAGCCACGGGGGGAGCGCAGATACGCAGTATTTT.

As concerns this clone: This sample includes further DNA sequences coding for the same CDR3. The V call is TRBV18, the J call TRBJ2-3, with 7 nucleotides matching TRBD2. The CDR3 extends over 16 amino acids. Per germline, CDR1 KGHSH and CDR2 LQKENI. The J segment lost 1 base and the V segment lost 6 bases, leaving 10 bases of the junction unmatched. As DNA, the CDR3 is TGTGCCAGCTCCCCGCCTTTGGCGGGGGGCACAGATACGCAGTATTTT. Encoded protein: CASSPPLAGGTDTQYF.

This clone is a singleton in its sample. The chain joins TRBV4-1 to TRBJ2-7; a possible D gene is TRBD2 (6 bases). The V gene lost 4 bases and the J gene lost 3 bases, with 10 bases spanning the gap. Per the germline V gene, CDR1 is MGHRA and CDR2 is YSYEKL. This CDR3 has 13 amino acids. In DNA, the CDR3 is TGCGCCAGCAGCCTCGGGACTGGCTACGAGCAGTACTTC. Protein product: CASSLGTGYEQYF.

The rearrangement joins TRBV7-2 to TRBJ1-5, with TRBD1 identical over 7 bases. J gave up 0 bases and V 6 bases, and 2 bases lay outside the gene matches. The length of the CDR3 is 14 residues. CDR1 SGHTA and CDR2 FQGNSA come from the germline V gene. Here the CDR3 DNA reads TGTGCCAGCAGTAGACAGGGTAGCAATCAGCCCCAGCATTTT. Residues: CASSRQGSNQPQHF. Full variable domain (missing parts from reference TRBV7-2 and TRBJ1-5): GAGVSQSPSNKVTEKGKDVELRCDPISGHTALYWYRQSLGQGLEFLIYFQGNSAPDKSGLPSDRFSAERTGGSVSTLTIQRTQQEDSAVYLCASSRQGSNQPQHFGDGTRLSIL.

The rearrangement joins TRBV10-2 to TRBJ1-2; the D gene is possibly TRBD1 (5 bases). Germline V gene lookup returns CDR1 WSHSY and CDR2 SAAADI. Deletions cut 4 bases from V and 6 bases from J, with 9 bases between. This CDR3 is 12 amino acids long. The chain's CDR3 is CASSGGQNGYTF. In DNA form, the CDR3 reads TGCGCCAGCAGTGGCGGACAAAATGGCTACACCTTC.

The chain carries TRBV18 and TRBJ1-5; D perhaps matches TRBD1 (6 bases). This CDR3 is 14 amino acids long. Trimming pared 2 bases from V and 6 bases from J, leaving 11 bases between. CDR1 and CDR2 from the germline V gene are KGHSH and LQKENI. CDR3 region: CASSPDPGVQPQHF. CDR3 coding DNA: TGTGCCAGCTCACCAGACCCAGGGGTTCAGCCCCAGCATTTT.

This clone was picked up a small number of times. This sequence joins TRBV7-3 and TRBJ2-5, with unresolved D. Trimming pared 3 bases from V and 1 base from J, leaving 6 bases between. This CDR3 is built from 13 residues. CDR1 SGHTA and CDR2 FQGTGA come from the germline V gene. CDR3 coding DNA: TGTGCCAGCAGCTTCTCACTCCAAGAGACCCAGTACTTC. It encodes CASSFSLQETQYF. Using reference TRBV7-3 and TRBJ2-5 for the parts outside the CDR3, the full variable domain is GAGVSQTPSNKVTEKGKYVELRCDPISGHTALYWYRQSLGQGPEFLIYFQGTGAADDSGLPNDRFFAVRPEGSVSTLKIQRTERGDSAVYLCASSFSLQETQYFGPGTRLLVL.

This clone was counted once. The J gene is TRBJ2-7, the V gene TRBV5-4; tentative D call: TRBD2 (5 bases). Germline V CDR1 and CDR2: SGHNT, YYREEE (reference sequence). CDR3 length equals 14 residues. The V and J ends lost 4 bases and 2 bases respectively, with 13 bases between them. In DNA, the CDR3 is TGTGCCAGCAGCCGAGGTCGGGATACCTACGAGCAGTACTTC. Translated, it gives CASSRGRDTYEQYF.

This chain connects TRBV5-6 to TRBJ2-1; 8 bases align to TRBD2. J was trimmed by 9 bases and V by 2 bases; bases with no gene match: 7. This CDR3 spans 14 amino acids. Germline V gene lookup returns CDR1 SGHDT and CDR2 YYEEEE. CDR3 residues: CASSFPGLGGEQFF. CDR3 nucleotide sequence: TGTGCCAGCAGCTTTCCGGGACTAGGGGGTGAGCAGTTCTTC.

The genes are TRBV30 and TRBJ2-5; D remains unclear. V shed 2 bases and J shed 1 base, with 5 bases lying between them. Germline V gene lookup returns CDR1 GTSNPN and CDR2 SVGIG (reference sequence). This CDR3 is 12 amino acids long. CDR3 nucleotides: TGTGCCTGGAGTTGGCTCCAAGAGACCCAGTACTTC. Protein product: CAWSWLQETQYF.

The V gene is TRBV6-6, the J gene TRBJ2-5, with D perhaps being TRBD1 or TRBD2 (6 bases each). CDR3 length equals 13 residues. Per the germline V gene, CDR1 is MNHNY and CDR2 is SVGAGI (reference sequence). The ends were cut back, 6 bases at V and 4 bases at J, with 12 bases in the middle. Here the CDR3 DNA reads TGTGCCAGCAGAAGGGGGGCCGGAGAGACCCAGTACTTC. The encoded protein is CASRRGAGETQYF.

CDR3 sequence: CASRWGGLTGELFF. In DNA, the CDR3 is TGTGCCAGCAGATGGGGGGGTCTCACCGGGGAGCTGTTTTTT. The chain combines TRBV27 with TRBJ2-2, with TRBD2 matching 7 bases. In germline, CDR1 is MNHEY, CDR2 SMNVEV (reference sequence). The J segment lost 4 bases and the V segment lost 6 bases, leaving 5 bases of the junction unmatched. The CDR3 runs to 14 residues.

The CDR3 DNA reads as TGTGCCAGCAACCAGGGACGTAACACCGGGGAGCTGTTTTTT. Translated: CASNQGRNTGELFF. The chain links TRBV2 to TRBJ2-2; D could derive from TRBD1 or TRBD2 (5 bases each). V lost 7 bases to trimming and J lost 2 bases, with 11 bases between them. The CDR3 consists of 14 residues. CDR1 is SNHLY, CDR2 FYNNEI, per germline.

As DNA, the CDR3 is TGTGCCAGCAGCTTAGCCTTAGAGGGCCGGGGCCCCCCTAAAGATACGCAGTATTTT. Translation: CASSLALEGRGPPKDTQYF. The chain uses TRBV11-3 and TRBJ2-3; tentatively, D is TRBD1 or TRBD2 (5 bases each). The V end was cut by 1 base, the J end by 5 bases, with 25 bases between. Germline lookup yields CDR1 SGHNT and CDR2 YENEEA. This CDR3 comprises 19 residues.

The J gene is TRBJ1-3, the V gene TRBV7-9, with 10 bases identical to TRBD1. With 5 bases clipped from V and 2 bases from J, the junction kept 3 bases outside the gene matches. Germline CDR1 reads SEHNR; CDR2 reads FQNEAQ (reference sequence). The CDR3 is made up of 15 amino acids. CDR3 protein: CASSLGQGPGNTIYF. The CDR3 DNA reads as TGTGCCAGCAGCCTGGGACAGGGGCCTGGAAACACCATATATTTT.

The chain joins TRBV30 to TRBJ2-3; 8 nucleotides agree with TRBD2. Trimming removed 4 bases from V and 8 bases from J; junction bases left unmatched: 8. Germline CDR1 and CDR2: GTSNPN and SVGIG (reference sequence). CDR3 length equals 13 residues. The CDR3 is CAWTGLDWATQYF. The CDR3 DNA sequence: TGTGCCTGGACGGGACTAGATTGGGCTACGCAGTATTTT.

This sequence joins TRBV5-5 and TRBJ1-6; D gene unclear. CDR1 is SGHKS and CDR2 is YYEKEE in the germline V gene (reference sequence). Trimming removed 2 bases from V and 2 bases from J, with 8 bases in between. This CDR3 has 15 residues. CDR3 amino acids: CASSFNGAYNSPLHF. DNA of the CDR3: TGTGCCAGCAGCTTTAACGGAGCCTATAATTCACCCCTCCACTTT. The full variable domain, its missing parts supplied by reference TRBV5-5 and TRBJ1-6, is DAGVTQSPTHLIKTRGQQVTLRCSPISGHKSVSWYQQVLGQGPQFIFQYYEKEERGRGNFPDRFSARQFPNYSSELNVNALLLGDSALYLCASSFNGAYNSPLHFGNGTRLTVT.